The present T cell receptor (beta chain) was sequenced within a study of pediatric ulcerative colitis. For the study at large: Disease was pancolitis in roughly 7 and left-sided in two, histology-confirmed.

The rectum was sampled with one to two pinch biopsies at colonoscopy. General observations from the study: Rectal pinch biopsies may have included blood-derived T cells, especially in patients with overt colitis.

A note on this clone: Its antigen is as yet unknown.

Only in-frame clones appear in the TCRdb table, and some are missing; sequencing was by immunoSEQ multiplex PCR. The profile covers about 35,000 clones, with about 81% appearing a single time and approximately 1% taken by the ten largest. Germline values: CDR1 SGHAT, CDR2 FQNNGV. This CDR3 region has 15 residues. With 5 bases removed from V and 1 base from J, the gap between germline ends came to 15 bases. The receptor comes from a boy younger than 18 with mild ulcerative colitis. The V gene is TRBV11-2, the J gene TRBJ2-7; D not resolved. Source material: gut tissue. CDR3 coding DNA: TGTGCCAGCAGCAGTTCAAGGTCATTATCCTACGAGCAGTACTTC. Translation: CASSSSRSLSYEQYF.